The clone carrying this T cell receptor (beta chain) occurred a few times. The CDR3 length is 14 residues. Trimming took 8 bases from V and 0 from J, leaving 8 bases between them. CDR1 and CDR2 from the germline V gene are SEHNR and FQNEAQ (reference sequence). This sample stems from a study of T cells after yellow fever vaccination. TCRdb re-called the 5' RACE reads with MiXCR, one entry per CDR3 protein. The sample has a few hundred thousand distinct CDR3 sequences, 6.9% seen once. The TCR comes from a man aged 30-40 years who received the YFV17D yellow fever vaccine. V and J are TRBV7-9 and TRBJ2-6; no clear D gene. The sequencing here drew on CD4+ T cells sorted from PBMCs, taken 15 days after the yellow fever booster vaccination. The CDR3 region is CASARSSGANVLTF. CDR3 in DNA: TGTGCCAGCGCGAGGAGCTCTGGGGCCAACGTCCTGACTTTC.